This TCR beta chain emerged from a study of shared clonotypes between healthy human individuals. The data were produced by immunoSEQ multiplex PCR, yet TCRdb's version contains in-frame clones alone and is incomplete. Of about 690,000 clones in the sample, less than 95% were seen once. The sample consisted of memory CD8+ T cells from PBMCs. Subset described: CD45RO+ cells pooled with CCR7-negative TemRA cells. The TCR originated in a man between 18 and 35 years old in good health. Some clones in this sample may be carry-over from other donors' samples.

The CDR3 DNA reads as TGTGCCAGCAGCCTCAACCTGGGGGGCGGGGAGCTGTTTTTT. Amino acid sequence: CASSLNLGGGELFF. The rearrangement links TRBV7-9 to TRBJ2-2, with a possible D match to TRBD2 (6 bases). Germline V gene lookup returns CDR1 SEHNR and CDR2 FQNEAQ (reference sequence). The CDR3 extends over 14 amino acids. Trimming took 5 bases from V and 7 from J, leaving 14 bases between them.